One and the same sample provided the 30 T cell receptor beta chains below, sequenced in a study of blood T cell repertoires in COVID-19. The repertoire was sequenced with immunoSEQ multiplex PCR; TCRdb's copy has only in-frame clones and lacks some. The profile shows over 65,000 clones, about 81% of them singletons. Sample: peripheral blood. All receptors come from a human donor in a cohort sampled during active COVID-19.

This sequence joins TRBV11-2 and TRBJ1-6, with 7 bases identical to TRBD1. This CDR3 comprises 17 residues. V was pared by 5 bases and J by 7 bases, with 14 bases of the junction left unmatched. Germline V lookup: CDR1 SGHAT, CDR2 FQNNGV. Here the CDR3 DNA reads TGTGCCAGCAGCCTCGCGGCCCTGGGACAGAGAAATTCACCCCTCCACTTT. Translated: CASSLAALGQRNSPLHF.

The chain joins TRBV15 to TRBJ2-1, with a possible D match to TRBD1 (6 bases). Trimming took 0 bases from V and 1 from J, leaving 10 bases between them. Germline assignment: CDR1 LNHNV and CDR2 YYDKDF (reference sequence). The CDR3 extends over 16 amino acids. For the CDR3, the DNA is TGTGCCACCAGCAGAGAGAAGGACAGTTCCTACAATGAGCAGTTCTTC. As protein: CATSREKDSSYNEQFF.

V is TRBV5-1 and J is TRBJ2-1, with TRBD2 matching 12 bases. V dropped 4 bases and J dropped 9; count of bases not matched to a gene: 11. CDR1 and CDR2 (germline): SGHRS, YFSETQ. The CDR3 runs 16 residues. Written as DNA, the CDR3 is TGCGCCAGCAGCCCCCTAGCGGGAGGGCCGGGGGGTGAGCAGTTCTTC. This encodes CASSPLAGGPGGEQFF.

This sequence joins TRBV4-1 and TRBJ2-1, with no clear D. Germline V gives CDR1 MGHRA, CDR2 YSYEKL. V gave up 0 bases and J gave up 0 bases, with 21 bases separating them. The CDR3 has 20 amino acids. The CDR3 sequence: CASSQDTPAQRLSSYNEQFF. As DNA, the CDR3 is TGCGCCAGCAGCCAAGATACCCCGGCCCAGCGCCTAAGCTCCTACAATGAGCAGTTCTTC.

The chain carries TRBV15 and TRBJ1-5; no firm D call. The CDR3 is 17 amino acids. Germline V gene sequence: CDR1 LNHNV, CDR2 YYDKDF (reference sequence). Trimming took off 0 bases at V and 5 bases at J, with 17 bases between the two ends. CDR3 sequence (DNA): TGTGCCACCAGCAGAGATCGGCGGTACGGGTACCATCAGCCCCAGCATTTT. It codes for CATSRDRRYGYHQPQHF.

This chain uses TRBV18 with TRBJ2-7; D uncertain. Trimming left V 3 bases short and J 2 bases short, with 20 bases between. The CDR3 is 17 residues long. The germline V gene has CDR1 KGHSH and CDR2 LQKENI. The CDR3 bases are TGTGCCAGCTCACCGCTAATGGTGACCGCACTAACCTACGAGCAGTACTTC. Translation gives CASSPLMVTALTYEQYF.

This clone has just a few counts. The chain joins TRBV10-3 to TRBJ2-1; tentatively, D is TRBD1 (6 bases). This CDR3 spans 13 amino acids. In germline, CDR1 is ENHRY, CDR2 SYGVKD. The germline V and J ends were trimmed by 3 bases and 6 bases, with 9 bases remaining between them. The chain's CDR3 is CAISESTGNEQFF. The CDR3, as DNA: TGTGCCATCAGTGAATCGACAGGCAATGAGCAGTTCTTC.

The chain joins TRBV9 to TRBJ2-1; 14 nucleotides match TRBD2. From germline, CDR1 is SGDLS and CDR2 YYNGEE. The CDR3 totals 16 residues. Trimming took 3 bases from V and 6 from J; bases not matched to a gene: 5. The CDR3 reads CASSGGTSGRVNEQFF. As DNA, the CDR3 is TGTGCCAGCAGCGGGGGGACTAGCGGGAGAGTCAATGAGCAGTTCTTC.

This rearrangement joins TRBV14 to TRBJ2-5, with 9 bases aligning to TRBD1. The CDR3 totals 16 residues. The ends lost 5 bases at V and 5 bases at J; junction bases unmatched: 12. In germline, CDR1 is SGHDN, CDR2 FVKESK. CDR3 DNA: TGTGCCAGCAGCGCATACCTGACAGGGGGAACGGAGACCCAGTACTTC. This sequence encodes CASSAYLTGGTETQYF.

V and J are TRBV2 and TRBJ2-3; perhaps TRBD2 as D (6 bases). Trimming removed 5 bases from V and 3 bases from J, with 12 bases in between. The CDR3 length is 14 residues. Per germline, CDR1 SNHLY and CDR2 FYNNEI. The CDR3 loop reads CASSSLGGTDTQYF. The CDR3 DNA follows: TGTGCCAGCAGTTCCTTGGGGGGAACAGATACGCAGTATTTT. Supplemented by reference TRBV2 and TRBJ2-3, the full variable domain reads EPEVTQTPSHQVTQMGQEVILRCVPISNHLYFYWYRQILGQKVEFLVSFYNNEISEKSEIFDDQFSVERPDGSNFTLKIRSTKLEDSAMYFCASSSLGGTDTQYFGPGTRLTVL.

The chain employs TRBV2 and TRBJ1-2, with D hard to call. The CDR3 has 14 amino acids. CDR1 is SNHLY and CDR2 is FYNNEI in the germline V gene. V was shortened by 7 bases and J by 2 bases, with 14 bases between the two germline ends. The CDR3 nucleotides are TGTGCCAGCAATGGCGAGGGCAAAAACTATGGCTACACCTTC. This translates into CASNGEGKNYGYTF.

V and J are TRBV21-1 and TRBJ1-2; whether TRBD1, the table's D call, matches the DNA was not checked. TRBV21-1 is shown as a pseudogene. CDR3 size: 17 residues. The CDR3 DNA follows: TGTGCCAGCAGCAAAGGATCCCCGGACAGGGGTGTGTTCGGCTACACCTTC. Translating it yields CASSKGSPDRGVFGYTF.

The chain combines TRBV11-2 with TRBJ2-5, with a tentative D call TRBD2 (5 bases). V lost 0 bases and J 0 bases, leaving 14 bases between the germline ends. Per the germline V gene, CDR1 is SGHAT and CDR2 is FQNNGV. The CDR3 contains 17 residues. The CDR3 reads CASSLDEVPGYQETQYF. The CDR3 DNA follows: TGTGCCAGCAGCTTAGATGAGGTTCCGGGGTACCAAGAGACCCAGTACTTC.

The chain recombines TRBV7-2 with TRBJ1-6, with D possibly being TRBD1 (5 bases). Germline lookup yields CDR1 SGHTA and CDR2 FQGNSA. The CDR3 extends over 15 amino acids. Between the trimmed V and J ends, which lost 3 bases and 9 bases, there was a span of 15 bases. CDR3 sequence (DNA): TGTGCCAGCAGCTTGGAGGGGATGGTAGGTTCACCCCTCCACTTT. Its protein is CASSLEGMVGSPLHF.

The J gene is TRBJ1-2, the V gene TRBV28, with D possibly being TRBD1 (6 bases). The germline CDR1 and CDR2 sequences are MDHEN and SYDVKM. The V end was cut by 10 bases, the J end by 5 bases, with 17 bases between. CDR3 length: 13 amino acids. As DNA, the CDR3 is TGTGCCACCCTATTAGGGGGGGGGTATGGCTACACCTTC. It encodes CATLLGGGYGYTF.

The rearrangement links TRBV7-9 to TRBJ1-2, with TRBD1 matching over 7 bases. Germline lookup yields CDR1 SEHNR and CDR2 FQNEAQ (reference sequence). Trimming removed 1 base from V and 0 bases from J; junction bases left unmatched: 5. The length of the CDR3 is 16 residues. DNA for the CDR3: TGTGCCAGCAGCTTAGTCTTGACAGGGACTAACTATGGCTACACCTTC. Translated, it gives CASSLVLTGTNYGYTF.

The chain is built from TRBV6-2 or TRBV6-3 and TRBJ2-7; 7 bases align to TRBD1. The junction had 13 bases not matched to a gene; V was cut back by 6 bases and J by 2 bases. Germline values: CDR1 MNHEY, CDR2 SVGEGT. The CDR3 runs 16 residues. CDR3 sequence reads: CASSPATWDRTYEQYF. In DNA form, the CDR3 reads TGTGCCAGCAGCCCCGCCACTTGGGACAGAACCTACGAGCAGTACTTC.

The chain joins TRBV6-2 or TRBV6-3 to TRBJ1-5; 8 nucleotides align to TRBD1. After removal of 6 bases from V and 2 bases from J, the junction contained 9 bases not matched to a gene. The CDR3 totals 16 residues. The germline V gene encodes CDR1 MNHEY and CDR2 SVGEGT. As DNA, the CDR3 is TGTGCCAGCAGCTATGAACAGGGGGGCGGCAATCAGCCCCAGCATTTT. This gives the protein CASSYEQGGGNQPQHF.

The chain joins TRBV19 to TRBJ2-2, with 13 bases aligning to TRBD2. This CDR3 is 19 amino acids long. V lost 7 bases, J lost 2 bases, and 13 bases stayed unmatched. CDR1 is LNHDA, CDR2 SQIVND, per germline (reference sequence). The CDR3, as DNA: TGTGCCAGTACCCTACAGGGACTAGCGGGACCCCGAAACACCGGGGAGCTGTTTTTT. Amino acid sequence: CASTLQGLAGPRNTGELFF.

The chain uses TRBV3-1 (or the pseudogene TRBV3-2) and TRBJ1-2; TRBD1 might be the D (6 bases). The CDR3 is 15 amino acids. The germline V gene encodes CDR1 LGHDT and CDR2 YNNKEL (reference sequence). Trimming left V 4 bases short and J 8 bases short, with 20 bases between. The CDR3 region is CASSPHTGRTEGYTF. For the CDR3, the DNA is TGTGCCAGCAGCCCTCATACAGGGAGAACGGAAGGCTACACCTTC.

The chain links TRBV2 to TRBJ2-7; 7 bases align to TRBD2. The V segment lost 4 bases and the J segment 6 bases; nucleotides outside the gene matches: 6. The CDR3 consists of 13 residues. Germline V lookup: CDR1 SNHLY, CDR2 FYNNEI. DNA of the CDR3: TGTGCCAGCAGTGGAACGGGAGGAGGCGAGCAGTACTTC. This gives the protein CASSGTGGGEQYF.

The rearrangement joins TRBV5-8 to TRBJ1-2, with no clear D. The CDR3 has 15 amino acids. With 0 bases removed from V and 0 bases from J, the gap between germline ends came to 9 bases. Germline CDR1 reads SGHTS; CDR2 reads YDEGEE. CDR3 protein: CASSLGRMTNYGYTF. For the CDR3, the DNA is TGTGCCAGCAGCTTGGGGAGAATGACTAACTATGGCTACACCTTC.

V is TRBV5-8 and J is TRBJ2-7; 8 bases match TRBD2. This CDR3 region has 14 residues. Losses at the gene ends were 3 bases for V and 0 bases for J; bases not matched to a gene: 2. Germline loops: CDR1 SGHTS, CDR2 YDEGEE. In nucleotides, the CDR3 is TGTGCCAGCAGCTCAACTAGCGGCTCCTACGAGCAGTACTTC. Protein: CASSSTSGSYEQYF.

V gene TRBV30 combines with J gene TRBJ2-3, with D possibly matching TRBD2 (5 bases). Germline V lookup: CDR1 GTSNPN, CDR2 SVGIG (reference sequence). With 3 bases removed from V and 3 bases from J, the gap between germline ends came to 10 bases. The CDR3 consists of 13 residues. CDR3 nucleotide sequence: TGTGCCTGGAGACTAAGCGGAACAGATACGCAGTATTTT. As protein: CAWRLSGTDTQYF.

V gene TRBV19 combines with J gene TRBJ2-3; TRBD2 aligns across 11 bases. J gave up 6 bases and V 3 bases, and 11 bases lay outside the gene matches. The V gene's germline CDR1 is LNHDA and CDR2 SQIVND (reference sequence). This CDR3 comprises 17 residues. CDR3 protein: CASSIDLIAGGSDTQYF. Written as DNA, the CDR3 is TGTGCCAGTAGTATCGACCTTATAGCGGGAGGGAGCGATACGCAGTATTTT.

The V and J genes are TRBV11-2 and TRBJ2-3; tentatively, D is TRBD2 (7 bases). V lost 2 bases to trimming and J lost 4 bases, with 13 bases between them. Looked up from germline, CDR1 is SGHAT and CDR2 is FQNNGV. The CDR3 length is 15 residues. CDR3 DNA sequence: TGTGCCAGCAGCTTACTAGGGGGAGGGGCAGATACGCAGTATTTT. It yields the protein CASSLLGGGADTQYF.

This chain joins TRBV9 and TRBJ2-1; 8 bases match TRBD2. J was trimmed by 8 bases and V by 3 bases; bases with no gene match: 7. Germline CDR1 reads SGDLS; CDR2 reads YYNGEE. The CDR3 runs to 14 residues. DNA of the CDR3: TGTGCCAGCAGCGCCCCGGGGGGGGCCTATGAGCAGTTCTTC. It specifies CASSAPGGAYEQFF.

The rearrangement links TRBV30 to TRBJ1-6, with D possibly being TRBD1 (5 bases). The germline V gene encodes CDR1 GTSNPN and CDR2 SVGIG (reference sequence). The CDR3 loop spans 18 amino acids. Trimming took off 4 bases at V and 8 bases at J, with 27 bases between the two ends. CDR3 nucleotides: TGTGCCTGGACCCATGGGACTGGAAGGGCTTCAGCGGATTCACCCCTCCACTTT. Residues: CAWTHGTGRASADSPLHF.

The V and J genes are TRBV4-1 and TRBJ2-3, with 11 bases aligning to TRBD2. From germline, CDR1 is MGHRA and CDR2 YSYEKL. V lost 0 bases and J lost 5; bases outside the gene matches: 4. The CDR3 loop spans 16 amino acids. The CDR3 sequence is CASSQDIAGGKDTQYF. The DNA of the CDR3 is TGCGCCAGCAGCCAAGATATAGCGGGAGGGAAAGATACGCAGTATTTT.

J is TRBJ1-1 and V is TRBV13; 7 positions match TRBD1. In germline, CDR1 is PRHDT, CDR2 FYEKMQ (reference sequence). Germline trimming cut 5 bases from V and 7 bases from J; bases unmatched to any gene: 7. The CDR3 runs to 13 residues. The CDR3 sequence is CASSVTGVVEAFF. The DNA for the CDR3 is TGTGCCAGCAGCGTTACAGGGGTTGTTGAAGCTTTCTTT.